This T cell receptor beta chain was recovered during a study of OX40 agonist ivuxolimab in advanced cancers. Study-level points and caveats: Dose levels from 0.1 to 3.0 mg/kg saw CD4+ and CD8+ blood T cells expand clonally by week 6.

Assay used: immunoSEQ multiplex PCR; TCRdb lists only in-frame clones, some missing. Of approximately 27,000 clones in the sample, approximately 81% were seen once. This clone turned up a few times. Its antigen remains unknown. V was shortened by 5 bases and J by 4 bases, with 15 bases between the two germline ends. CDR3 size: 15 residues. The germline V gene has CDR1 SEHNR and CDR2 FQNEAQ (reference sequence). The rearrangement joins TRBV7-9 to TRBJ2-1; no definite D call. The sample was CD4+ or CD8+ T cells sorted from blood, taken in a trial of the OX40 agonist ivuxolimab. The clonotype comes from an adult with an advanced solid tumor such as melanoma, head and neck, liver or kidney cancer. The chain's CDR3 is CASSPWVVTYNEQFF. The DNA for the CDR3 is TGTGCCAGCAGCCCCTGGGTAGTTACTTACAATGAGCAGTTCTTC.